This TCR beta chain is drawn from a study of CD8 T cells in ankylosing spondylitis. Whole-study results and caveats: Significantly higher representation of disease-linked clones was reported for matched ankylosing spondylitis synovial fluid. Made up of fewer than 10 highly homologous variants, a TCR beta motif appeared characteristic of ankylosing spondylitis blood.

With respect to this clonotype: Its cognate antigen is unknown.

Trimming shortened V by 5 bases and J by 6 bases, and 14 bases separated the two germline ends. Germline lookup yields CDR1 SEHNR and CDR2 FQNEAQ (reference sequence). This CDR3 contains 14 residues. Each CDR3 protein gets one entry after TCRdb re-called the 5' RACE reads with MiXCR. Among over 25,000 distinct CDR3 sequences listed, 13% to 15% were seen once. Material for sequencing was blood. The genes are TRBV7-9 and TRBJ2-4, with D perhaps TRBD2 (7 bases). The sequence was collected from a male donor with ankylosing spondylitis or in good health (not recorded which). The CDR3 DNA reads as TGTGCCAGCAGCCCAGGCGGGGGCTTAAACATTCAGTACTTC. This gives the protein CASSPGGGLNIQYF.